One and the same sample provided the 7 T cell receptor beta chains below, sequenced in a study of spatial heterogeneity in lung cancer. As to time point: blood at routine non-recurrence follow-up after resection. MiXCR, run by TCRdb on the 5' RACE reads, gives a single entry per CDR3 protein. The data contain 110,000 or so distinct CDR3 sequences, under 14% of them seen just once; the ten biggest clones take up approximately 25%. The source material was PBMCs, sampled at follow-up. The receptor set was obtained from a female donor with early-stage non-small cell lung cancer.

This clonotype was seen only a few times. The chain uses TRBV15 and TRBJ2-2; 8 bases match TRBD2. Trimming cost V 0 bases and J 4 bases; bases outside gene matches: 7. Per the germline V gene, CDR1 is LNHNV and CDR2 is YYDKDF (reference sequence). CDR3 length: 17 residues. Here the CDR3 reads CATSRDNRLASTGELFF. The CDR3 nucleotides are TGTGCCACCAGCAGAGATAACAGACTAGCGAGCACCGGGGAGCTGTTTTTT. Full variable domain (missing parts from reference TRBV15 and TRBJ2-2): DAMVIQNPRYQVTQFGKPVTLSCSQTLNHNVMYWYQQKSSQAPKLLFHYYDKDFNNEADTPDNFQSRRPNTSFCFLDIRSPGLGDTAMYLCATSRDNRLASTGELFFGEGSRLTVL.

A remark on this clonotype: One base away lies a much larger clone, so this may be a sequencing read error. The rearrangement uses TRBV6-5 and TRBJ1-4, with 7 bases lining up with TRBD1. CDR1 MNHEY and CDR2 SVGAGI come from the germline V gene. CDR3 size: 14 residues. The junction had 8 bases not matched to a gene; V was cut back by 6 bases and J by 7 bases. The CDR3 region has the DNA TGTGCCAGCAGCAGGGGGAATCGAGTTGAAAAACTGTTTTTT. It encodes CASSRGNRVEKLFF.

This clonotype has only a few counts. This chain links TRBV19 with TRBJ1-5, with D possibly TRBD1 on 5 matching bases. The germline gives CDR1 LNHDA, CDR2 SQIVND (reference sequence). Between the trimmed V and J ends, which lost 8 bases and 4 bases, there was a span of 18 bases. This CDR3 is built from 15 residues. CDR3 sequence: CASRPVGVGNQPQHF. The CDR3 DNA follows: TGTGCCAGTCGCCCCGTGGGGGTCGGAAATCAGCCCCAGCATTTT.

This clonotype was seen only a few times. J is TRBJ2-1 and V is TRBV3-1, with D unclear. The CDR3 is 15 residues long. V lost 0 bases to trimming and J lost 5 bases, with 11 bases between them. Germline CDR1 is LGHDT and CDR2 is YNNKEL (reference sequence). The CDR3 DNA follows: TGTGCCAGCAGCCAAGATGGGCAGCCTCACAATGAGCAGTTCTTC. This gives the protein CASSQDGQPHNEQFF.

This clonotype was seen at least ten times. This chain joins TRBV28 and TRBJ1-5; 8 bases fit TRBD1. This CDR3 has 18 amino acids. Looked up from germline, CDR1 is MDHEN and CDR2 is SYDVKM. V was pared by 4 bases and J by 4 bases, with 15 bases of the junction left unmatched. The CDR3 sequence is CASSSYLQGGRRNQPQHF. In nucleotides, the CDR3 is TGTGCCAGCAGTTCCTATCTACAGGGGGGCAGGAGGAATCAGCCCCAGCATTTT.

Notes on this clonotype: Mismatch with germline at one junction end may stem from a read error. V is TRBV29-1 and J is TRBJ2-1, with TRBD2 matching 12 bases. This CDR3 is built from 14 residues. Germline V CDR1 and CDR2: SQVTM, ANQGSEA. CDR3 protein: CSVEGGLAGPLRLF. In nucleotides, the CDR3 is TGCAGCGTTGAAGGTGGACTAGCGGGACCCCTGAGGCTCTTC.

This sequence joins TRBV11-3 and TRBJ2-5; no clear D. In germline, CDR1 is SGHNT, CDR2 YENEEA. The V end lost 5 bases, the J end lost 5 bases, and 9 bases lay between the germline ends. The CDR3 has 12 residues. CDR3 region: CASSGLGETQYF. Here the CDR3 DNA reads TGTGCCAGCAGCGGGCTCGGGGAGACCCAGTACTTC. Based on the CDR3 plus reference TRBV11-3 and TRBJ2-5, the full variable domain is EAGVVQSPRYKIIEKKQPVAFWCNPISGHNTLYWYLQNLGQGPELLIRYENEEAVDDSQLPKDRFSAERLKGVDSTLKIQPAELGDSAVYLCASSGLGETQYFGPGTRLLVL.